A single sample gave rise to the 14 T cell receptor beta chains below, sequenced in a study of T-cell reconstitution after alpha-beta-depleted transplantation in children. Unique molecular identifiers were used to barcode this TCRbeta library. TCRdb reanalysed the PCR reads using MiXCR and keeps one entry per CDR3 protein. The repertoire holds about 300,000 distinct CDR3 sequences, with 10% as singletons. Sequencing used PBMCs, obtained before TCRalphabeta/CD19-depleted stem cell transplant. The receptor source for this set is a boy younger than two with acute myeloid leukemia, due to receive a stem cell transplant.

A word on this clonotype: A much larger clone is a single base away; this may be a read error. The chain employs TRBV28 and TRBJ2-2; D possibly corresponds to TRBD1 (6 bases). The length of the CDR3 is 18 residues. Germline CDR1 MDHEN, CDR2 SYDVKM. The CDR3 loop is CASGLLIPGAKNTGELFF. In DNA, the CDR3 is TGTGCCAGCGGTTTACTAATCCCAGGGGCTAAGAACACCGGGGAGCTGTTTTTT. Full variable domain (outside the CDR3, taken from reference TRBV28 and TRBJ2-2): DVKVTQSSRYLVKRTGEKVFLECVQDMDHENMFWYRQDPGLGLRLIYFSYDVKMKEKGDIPEGYSVSREKKERFSLILESASTNQTSMYLCASGLLIPGAKNTGELFFGEGSRLTVL.

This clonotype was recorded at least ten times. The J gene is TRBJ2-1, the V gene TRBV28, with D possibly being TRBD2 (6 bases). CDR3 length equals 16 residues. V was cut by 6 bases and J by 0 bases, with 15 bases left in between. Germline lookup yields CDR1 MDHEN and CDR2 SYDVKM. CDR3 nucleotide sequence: TGTGCCAGCAGCCACCCCGGGAGCAGCTCCTACAATGAGCAGTTCTTC. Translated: CASSHPGSSSYNEQFF.

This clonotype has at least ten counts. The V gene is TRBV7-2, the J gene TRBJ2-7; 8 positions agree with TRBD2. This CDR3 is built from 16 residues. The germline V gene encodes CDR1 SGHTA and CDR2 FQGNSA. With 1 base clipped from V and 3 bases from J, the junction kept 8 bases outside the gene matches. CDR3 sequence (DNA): TGTGCCAGCAGCTTAGATCGGTCGGGAGGGTACTACGAGCAGTACTTC. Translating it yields CASSLDRSGGYYEQYF.

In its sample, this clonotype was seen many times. CDR3 in DNA: TGTGCCAGCAGCGTCGGGACAGGGGTGGCCGGGGAGCTGTTTTTT. This codes for CASSVGTGVAGELFF. The rearrangement links TRBV7-9 to TRBJ2-2; 10 bases are a match to TRBD1. Germline CDR1 is SEHNR and CDR2 is FQNEAQ (reference sequence). CDR3 size: 15 residues. J was trimmed by 6 bases and V by 5 bases; bases with no gene match: 6. The entire variable domain, with the rest obtained from reference TRBV7-9 and TRBJ2-2, is as follows: DTGVSQNPRHKITKRGQNVTFRCDPISEHNRLYWYRQTLGQGPEFLTYFQNEAQLEKSRLLSDRFSAERPKGSFSTLEIQRTEQGDSAMYLCASSVGTGVAGELFFGEGSRLTVL.

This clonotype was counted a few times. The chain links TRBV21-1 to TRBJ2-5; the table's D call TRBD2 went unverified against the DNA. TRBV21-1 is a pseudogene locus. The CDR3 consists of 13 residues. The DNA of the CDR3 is TGTGCCAGCAGCAAGACTATCCAAGAGACCCAGTACTTC. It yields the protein CASSKTIQETQYF.

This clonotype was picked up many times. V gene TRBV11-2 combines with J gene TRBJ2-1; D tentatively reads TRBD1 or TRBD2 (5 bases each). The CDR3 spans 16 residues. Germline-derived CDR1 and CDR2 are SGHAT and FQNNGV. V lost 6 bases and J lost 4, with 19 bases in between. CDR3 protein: CASRPWGSRIYNEQFF. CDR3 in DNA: TGTGCCAGCAGGCCTTGGGGGAGCCGAATTTACAATGAGCAGTTCTTC.

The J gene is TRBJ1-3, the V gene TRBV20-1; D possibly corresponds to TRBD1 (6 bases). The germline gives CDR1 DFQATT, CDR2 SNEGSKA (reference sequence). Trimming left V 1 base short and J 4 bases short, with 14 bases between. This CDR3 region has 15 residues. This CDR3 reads CSARVGGRRGNTIYF. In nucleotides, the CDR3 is TGCAGTGCTAGAGTTGGGGGGCGGCGAGGAAACACCATATATTTT.

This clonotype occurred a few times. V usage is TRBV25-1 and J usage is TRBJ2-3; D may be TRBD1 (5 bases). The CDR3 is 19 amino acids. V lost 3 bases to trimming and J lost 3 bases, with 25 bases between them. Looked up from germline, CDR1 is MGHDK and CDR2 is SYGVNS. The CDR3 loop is CASSDAHGWQGKGTDTQYF. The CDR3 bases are TGTGCCAGCAGTGATGCCCATGGTTGGCAGGGAAAAGGGACAGATACGCAGTATTTT.

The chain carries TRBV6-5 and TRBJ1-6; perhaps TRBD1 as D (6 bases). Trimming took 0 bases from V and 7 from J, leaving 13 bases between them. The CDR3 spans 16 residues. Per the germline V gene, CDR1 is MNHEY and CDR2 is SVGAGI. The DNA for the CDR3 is TGTGCCAGCAGTTACTCGGCTCACAGGGAGAATTCACCCCTCCACTTT. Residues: CASSYSAHRENSPLHF.

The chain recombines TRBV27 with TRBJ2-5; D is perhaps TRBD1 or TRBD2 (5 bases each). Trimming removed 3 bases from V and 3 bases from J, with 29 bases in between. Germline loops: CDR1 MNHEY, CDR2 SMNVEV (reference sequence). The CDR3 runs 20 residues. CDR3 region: CASSFRVRVGTSYPEETQYF. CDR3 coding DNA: TGTGCCAGCAGTTTTAGGGTCAGGGTGGGAACTAGTTACCCTGAAGAGACCCAGTACTTC.

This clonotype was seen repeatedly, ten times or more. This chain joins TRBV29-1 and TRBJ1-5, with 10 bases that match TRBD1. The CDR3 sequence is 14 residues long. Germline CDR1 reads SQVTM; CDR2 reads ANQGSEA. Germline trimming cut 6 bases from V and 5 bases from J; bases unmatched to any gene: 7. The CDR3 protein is CSVAAGTGDQPQHF. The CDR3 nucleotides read TGCAGCGTAGCCGCCGGGACAGGGGATCAGCCCCAGCATTTT.

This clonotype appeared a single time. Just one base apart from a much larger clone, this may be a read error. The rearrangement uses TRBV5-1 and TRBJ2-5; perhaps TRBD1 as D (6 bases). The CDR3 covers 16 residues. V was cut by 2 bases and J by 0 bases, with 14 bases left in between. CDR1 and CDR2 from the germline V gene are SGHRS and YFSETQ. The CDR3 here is CASSFDRRGYQETQYF. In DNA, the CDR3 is TGCGCCAGCAGCTTCGACAGGCGCGGGTACCAAGAGACCCAGTACTTC.

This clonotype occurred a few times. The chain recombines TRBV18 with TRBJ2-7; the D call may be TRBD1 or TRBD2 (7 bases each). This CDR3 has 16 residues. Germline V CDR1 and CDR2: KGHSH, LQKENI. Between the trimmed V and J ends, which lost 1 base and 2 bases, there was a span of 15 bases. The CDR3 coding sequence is TGTGCCAGCTCACCACTCGGGGAGGGGGCCACCTACGAGCAGTACTTC. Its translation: CASSPLGEGATYEQYF.

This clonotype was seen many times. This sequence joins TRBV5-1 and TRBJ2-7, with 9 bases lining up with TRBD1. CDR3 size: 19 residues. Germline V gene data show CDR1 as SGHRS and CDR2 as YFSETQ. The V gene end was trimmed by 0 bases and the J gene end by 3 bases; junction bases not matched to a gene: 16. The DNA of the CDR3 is TGCGCCAGCAGCTTGGTTTCCGAAACCTGGGACAGGGTTCGCTACGAGCAGTACTTC. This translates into CASSLVSETWDRVRYEQYF.